This T cell receptor beta chain appears in the sequencing data of a study of shared clonotypes between healthy human individuals. The authors split each subset's genomic DNA evenly across several immunoSEQ plates. Approximately 210 ng DNA, 25,000 to 35,000 T cell genomes, went into each sorted-subset replicate PCR. Repertoires were generated with immunoSEQ multiplex PCR, while TCRdb's copy carries only in-frame clones and drops some. In the table there are roughly 2,500,000 clones, 93% of which are singletons. Comment on this clone: Its antigen is currently unknown.

The trim removed 3 bases at V and 1 base at J, leaving 3 bases unmatched. The CDR3 is 15 residues long. The V gene's germline CDR1 is SGHTA and CDR2 FQGNSA. Findings of the study overall: Shared clonotypes across all four donors exceeded non-shared ones in generation probability.

The source of this sequence is a man younger than 30 in good health. Some clones in this sample may be carry-over from other donors' samples. Sequencing was performed on naive CD4+ T cells from PBMCs. The subset here: CD45RA+ positively selected. The rearrangement joins TRBV7-2 to TRBJ2-3; 8 bases fit TRBD2. The CDR3: CASSLYSGGTDTQYF. CDR3 in DNA: TGTGCCAGCAGCTTGTATAGCGGGGGCACAGATACGCAGTATTTT.